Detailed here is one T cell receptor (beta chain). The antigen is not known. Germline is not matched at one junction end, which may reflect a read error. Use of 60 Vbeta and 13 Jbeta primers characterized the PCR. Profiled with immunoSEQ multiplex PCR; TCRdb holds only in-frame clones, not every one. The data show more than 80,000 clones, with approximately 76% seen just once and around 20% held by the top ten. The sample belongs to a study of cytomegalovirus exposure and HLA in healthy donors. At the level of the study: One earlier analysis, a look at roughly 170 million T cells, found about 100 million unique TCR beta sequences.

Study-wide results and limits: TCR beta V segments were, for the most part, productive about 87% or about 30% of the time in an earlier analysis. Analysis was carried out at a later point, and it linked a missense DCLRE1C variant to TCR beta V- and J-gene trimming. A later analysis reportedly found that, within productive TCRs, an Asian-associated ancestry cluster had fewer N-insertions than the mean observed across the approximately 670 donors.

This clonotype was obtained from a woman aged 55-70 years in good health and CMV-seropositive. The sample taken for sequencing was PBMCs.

The CDR3 sequence: CASSGSSGTDKFNEQFF. In DNA form, the CDR3 reads TGTGCTAGCAGCGGGTCGAGCGGAACAGATAAGTTCAATGAGCAGTTCTTC. The chain has TRBV7-7 and TRBJ2-1, with D possibly TRBD2 on 6 matching bases. The germline gives CDR1 SSHAT, CDR2 FNYEAQ (reference sequence). CDR3 length: 17 residues. The full variable domain, its missing parts supplied by reference TRBV7-7 and TRBJ2-1, is GAGVSQSPRYKVTKRGQDVTLRCDPISSHATLYWYQQALGQGPEFLTYFNYEAQPDKSGLPSDRFSAERPEGSISTLTIQRTEQRDSAMYRCASSGSSGTDKFNEQFFGPGTRLTVL.